These T cell receptor beta chains were read from a single sample in a study of T cell changes during pregnancy in multiple sclerosis. Clones were sequenced by immunoSEQ multiplex PCR, and TCRdb holds only the in-frame ones, with some missing. Of fewer than 85,000 clones detected, around 92% appear once; the ten largest clones hold under 3%. The material was peripheral blood, obtained before pregnancy. All receptors come from a female donor with multiple sclerosis, enrolled in a pregnancy study. The CDR3 runs from the conserved cysteine through the conserved F or W. D genes are given only for firm matches. Not all rows give a size; the values are once, few, many and, for expanded clones, a class.

d_call	clone_size	v_call	j_call	cdr3_aa	cdr3_nt
.	.	TRBV7-2	TRBJ2-1	CASSQAQGKQFF	TGTGCCAGCAGCCAGGCACAGGGAAAGCAGTTCTTC
.	.	TRBV9	TRBJ2-1	CASSVDGRNNEQFF	TGTGCCAGCAGCGTAGACGGGAGAAACAATGAGCAGTTCTTC
TRBD2	.	TRBV18	TRBJ2-3	CASSPDNLAGWKESTDTQYF	TGTGCCAGCTCACCAGACAACTTAGCGGGCTGGAAGGAAAGCACAGATACGCAGTATTTT
.	.	TRBV5-6	TRBJ2-2	CASSVTMNTGELFF	TGTGCCAGCAGCGTTACTATGAACACCGGGGAGCTGTTTTTT
.	.	TRBV18	TRBJ2-3	CASSPRQTEDTQYF	TGTGCCAGCTCACCTAGACAGACCGAAGATACGCAGTATTTT
TRBD2	.	TRBV15	TRBJ2-1	CATSRDLAGGWNEQFF	TGTGCCACCAGCAGAGATCTAGCGGGAGGGTGGAATGAGCAGTTCTTC
TRBD1	.	TRBV11-2	TRBJ1-1	CASSFSGTGGPTEAFF	TGTGCCAGCAGCTTTTCCGGGACAGGGGGTCCCACTGAAGCTTTCTTT
TRBD2	.	TRBV4-1	TRBJ2-1	CASSQDFGGRGFNEQFF	TGCGCCAGCAGCCAAGATTTCGGCGGGAGGGGATTTAATGAGCAGTTCTTC
TRBD2	.	TRBV5-6	TRBJ2-1	CASSVGTSGRVNEQFF	TGTGCCAGCAGCGTCGGGACTAGCGGGAGGGTCAATGAGCAGTTCTTC
TRBD2	.	TRBV11-2	TRBJ2-1	CASSLLRFGGSVDNEQFF	TGTGCCAGCAGCTTATTGCGGTTCGGCGGGAGTGTCGACAATGAGCAATTCTTC
.	once	TRBV6-1	TRBJ1-4	CASRPGHIPNEKLFF	TGTGCCAGCAGACCGGGACACATTCCTAATGAAAAACTGTTTTTT
.	.	TRBV28	TRBJ1-2	CASSAGDGYTF	TGTGCCAGCTCCGCGGGGGACGGCTACACCTTC
.	.	TRBV6-1	TRBJ2-1	CASSQFRLGEQFF	TGTGCCAGCAGTCAATTCCGACTGGGTGAGCAGTTCTTC
.	.	TRBV29-1	TRBJ2-3	CSVDRGGGTDTQYF	TGCAGCGTTGATCGAGGGGGTGGCACAGATACGCAGTATTTT
.	.	TRBV5-4	TRBJ2-5	CASKTQQETQYF	TGTGCCAGCAAAACACAGCAAGAGACCCAGTACTTC
TRBD2	few	TRBV14	TRBJ2-1	CASSKKGTSGIQFF	TGTGCCAGCAGTAAAAAAGGGACTAGCGGTATCCAGTTCTTC
TRBD2	.	TRBV2	TRBJ2-1	CASSEEGREAVDEQFF	TGTGCCAGCAGTGAAGAGGGGCGGGAGGCTGTAGATGAGCAGTTCTTC
.	.	TRBV11-2	TRBJ1-4	CASSLGAERSEKLFF	TGTGCCAGCAGCTTAGGAGCCGAAAGAAGCGAAAAACTGTTTTTT
.	.	TRBV9	TRBJ2-1	CASSVEGGRGNEQFF	TGTGCCAGCAGCGTAGAGGGCGGCAGGGGCAATGAGCAGTTCTTC
.	.	TRBV2	TRBJ2-1	CASSDSRTPPNEQFF	TGTGCCAGCAGTGATTCAAGGACACCCCCCAATGAGCAGTTCTTC
TRBD2	many	TRBV15	TRBJ2-1	CATSRGTSGSNEQFF	TGTGCCACCAGCAGAGGGACTAGCGGGAGCAATGAGCAGTTCTTC
.	.	TRBV7-9	TRBJ2-5	CASSLASNRLQETQYF	TGTGCCAGCAGCTTAGCGTCAAACAGGCTACAAGAGACCCAGTACTTC
TRBD1	.	TRBV11-3	TRBJ2-7	CASSQPTTGTGFYEQYF	TGTGCCAGCAGCCAACCAACTACCGGGACAGGGTTCTACGAGCAGTACTTC
.	.	TRBV6-5	TRBJ2-6	CASTLGDPGANVLTF	TGTGCCAGCACCCTAGGGGATCCTGGGGCCAACGTCCTGACTTTC
.	.	TRBV4-3	TRBJ2-1	CASSQDSHNSYNEQFF	TGCGCCAGCAGCCAAGATAGTCATAACTCCTACAATGAGCAGTTCTTC
.	.	TRBV27	TRBJ2-3	CASSAGPNTDTQYF	TGTGCCAGCAGTGCTGGGCCGAACACAGATACGCAGTATTTT
TRBD1	.	TRBV4-3	TRBJ2-7	CASSRSGQSYEQYF	TGCGCCAGCAGCCGTTCGGGACAGAGCTACGAGCAGTACTTC
.	.	TRBV19	TRBJ2-7	CASSIDGRREQYF	TGTGCCAGTAGTATAGATGGGAGACGGGAGCAGTACTTC
.	.	TRBV7-9	TRBJ2-2	CASSLKQVAGELFF	TGTGCCAGCAGCTTAAAGCAGGTGGCCGGGGAGCTGTTTTTT
.	.	TRBV11-2	TRBJ1-4	CASSLVKGRDEKLFF	TGTGCCAGCAGCTTAGTAAAGGGCAGGGATGAAAAACTGTTTTTT
.	.	TRBV7-9	TRBJ2-7	CASSLVRQGGNEQYF	TGTGCCAGCAGCTTAGTCAGACAGGGAGGCAACGAGCAGTACTTC
TRBD2	.	TRBV11-2	TRBJ2-7	CASSLTPSGAYDRQYF	TGTGCCAGCAGCTTGACCCCTAGCGGGGCATACGATAGGCAGTACTTC
.	.	TRBV18	TRBJ2-6	CASSLDSPGANVLTF	TGTGCCAGCTCCCTTGACAGTCCGGGGGCCAACGTCCTGACTTTC
.	.	TRBV7-8	TRBJ1-1	CASSLRGINTEAFF	TGTGCCAGCAGCTTAAGGGGAATTAACACTGAAGCTTTCTTT
.	.	TRBV9	TRBJ2-5	CASSASSREQETQYF	TGTGCCAGCAGCGCTTCCTCGAGGGAACAAGAGACCCAGTACTTC
.	.	TRBV15	TRBJ2-1	CATSSPQSRGVEQFF	TGTGCCACCAGCAGCCCCCAAAGTCGCGGGGTCGAGCAGTTCTTC
TRBD2	.	TRBV15	TRBJ2-3	CATSRRIAGGDTQYF	TGTGCCACCAGCCGGAGGATAGCGGGAGGGGATACGCAGTATTTT
.	.	TRBV7-3	TRBJ2-3	CASSLIGTDTQYF	TGTGCCAGCAGCCTCATCGGGACAGATACGCAGTATTTT
TRBD1	.	TRBV27	TRBJ1-3	CASSHTGQPNSGNTIYF	TGTGCCAGCAGTCATACGGGACAGCCAAACTCTGGAAACACCATATATTTT